A single sample is the source of the 16 T cell receptor beta chains below, sequenced in a study of shared clonotypes between healthy human individuals. Terminally differentiated effector memory CD45RA+ cells were left out of the naive CD8 fraction, which was CD45RO-negative and positively selected for CCR7. Assay used: immunoSEQ multiplex PCR; TCRdb lists only in-frame clones, some missing. Of about 2.1 million clones listed, 85% to 95% were seen once; the top ten hold around 1.7%. Sequencing was carried out using naive CD8+ T cells from PBMCs. Receptors were obtained from a man aged 18 to 29 in good health. Some clones in this sample may be carry-over from other donors' samples.

The CDR3 DNA reads TGTGCCATCAGTGAGTCGCAAGGTCTACAAGAGACCCAGTACTTC. This encodes CAISESQGLQETQYF. The rearrangement uses TRBV10-3 and TRBJ2-5; D ambiguous. Trimming stripped 0 bases from V and 2 bases from J, with 10 bases between. This CDR3 has 15 amino acids. CDR1 is ENHRY and CDR2 is SYGVKD in the germline V gene.

This chain joins TRBV19 and TRBJ2-1, with TRBD2 matching over 11 bases. V trimming: 4 bases; J trimming: 4 bases; junction bases outside the gene matches: 6. This CDR3 has 16 amino acids. Germline V gene lookup returns CDR1 LNHDA and CDR2 SQIVND (reference sequence). The CDR3 DNA follows: TGTGCCAGTAGTAGACTACTAGCGGGAGCGTACAATGAGCAGTTCTTC. As protein: CASSRLLAGAYNEQFF. The full variable domain, rest sourced from reference TRBV19 and TRBJ2-1, is DGGITQSPKYLFRKEGQNVTLSCEQNLNHDAMYWYRQDPGQGLRLIYYSQIVNDFQKGDIAEGYSVSREKKESFPLTVTSAQKNPTAFYLCASSRLLAGAYNEQFFGPGTRLTVL.

The chain has TRBV7-9 and TRBJ1-3; D perhaps matches TRBD1 (6 bases). The CDR3 has 15 residues. CDR1 and CDR2 (germline): SEHNR, FQNEAQ (reference sequence). V shed 2 bases and J shed 0 bases, with 8 bases lying between them. The CDR3 bases are TGTGCCAGCAGCTTAAAAGGGGGCTCTGGAAACACCATATATTTT. It specifies CASSLKGGSGNTIYF.

The chain links TRBV9 to TRBJ1-1, with D maybe TRBD1 (6 bases). CDR1 is SGDLS, CDR2 YYNGEE, per germline. The CDR3 has 15 residues. The V end was cut by 4 bases, the J end by 0 bases, with 13 bases between. The DNA for the CDR3 is TGTGCCAGCAGCCCGGACAGCATATTGAACACTGAAGCTTTCTTT. It translates to CASSPDSILNTEAFF.

This chain joins TRBV4-3 and TRBJ2-1; TRBD1 agrees at 8 bases. Germline V lookup: CDR1 LGHNA, CDR2 YSLEER. J gave up 8 bases and V 4 bases, and 7 bases lay outside the gene matches. This CDR3 is 14 amino acids long. The CDR3 DNA reads TGCGCCAGCAGCCCGGGACAGGCCCCCCATGAGCAGTTCTTC. This sequence encodes CASSPGQAPHEQFF.

Concerning this clone itself: Other DNA sequences in this sample translate to the same CDR3. The V call is TRBV6-5, the J call TRBJ2-5; 9 bases line up with TRBD2. There are 15 residues in the CDR3. Trimming at V came to 0 bases and at J to 1 base, leaving 0 bases not matched to a gene. Germline V gene data show CDR1 as MNHEY and CDR2 as SVGAGI. CDR3 sequence: CASSYSTSGQETQYF. CDR3 sequence (DNA): TGTGCCAGCAGTTACTCGACTAGCGGCCAAGAGACCCAGTACTTC.

This clone has just a few counts. This specimen includes other DNA sequences encoding the same CDR3. This chain joins TRBV27 and TRBJ1-5; 7 bases match TRBD1. V gave up 6 bases and J gave up 7 bases; unmatched junction bases: 6. This CDR3 has 13 amino acids. Germline V gene lookup returns CDR1 MNHEY and CDR2 SMNVEV (reference sequence). This CDR3 reads CASSDRVGQPQHF. The CDR3 DNA sequence: TGTGCCAGCAGCGACAGGGTTGGGCAGCCCCAGCATTTT.

V gene TRBV19 combines with J gene TRBJ2-1; 8 bases match TRBD1. Germline CDR1 and CDR2: LNHDA and SQIVND (reference sequence). The CDR3 has 11 amino acids. V lost 7 bases and J lost 8; bases outside the gene matches: 1. CDR3 nucleotide sequence: TGTGCCAGTACAGGGGGCCATGAGCAGTTCTTC. Protein sequence: CASTGGHEQFF.

V is TRBV28 and J is TRBJ2-6; possibly TRBD2 for D (6 bases). Germline V CDR1 and CDR2: MDHEN, SYDVKM. This CDR3 has 18 amino acids. V was trimmed by 1 base and J by 0 bases, leaving 13 bases between them. For the CDR3, the DNA is TGTGCCAGCAGTTTATTGCGGGGCGGCCGCTCTGGGGCCAACGTCCTGACTTTC. Translation gives CASSLLRGGRSGANVLTF.

As concerns this clone: Additional DNA sequences in this sample encode the identical CDR3. The rearrangement links TRBV27 to TRBJ2-3; D is perhaps TRBD1 (5 bases). Trimming cost V 0 bases and J 1 base, with 5 bases left between them. Germline CDR1 reads MNHEY; CDR2 reads SMNVEV (reference sequence). This CDR3 comprises 14 residues. The CDR3: CASSLSGRTDTQYF. In DNA form, the CDR3 reads TGTGCCAGCAGTTTATCGGGGCGCACAGATACGCAGTATTTT.

The genes are TRBV7-8 and TRBJ1-1; 7 positions match TRBD1. The V and J ends lost 4 bases and 6 bases, in that order; junction bases with no gene match: 8. The CDR3 extends over 14 amino acids. Germline V gives CDR1 SGHVS, CDR2 FQNEAQ. The CDR3 is CASSWRGPPPEAFF. The CDR3, as DNA: TGTGCCAGCAGCTGGAGGGGGCCCCCCCCTGAAGCTTTCTTT.

The chain employs TRBV7-9 and TRBJ2-5; 7 bases line up with TRBD2. CDR3 length: 13 residues. V was pared by 8 bases and J by 4 bases, with 7 bases of the junction left unmatched. Germline V gene sequence: CDR1 SEHNR, CDR2 FQNEAQ (reference sequence). The CDR3 loop reads CASGSSGTETQYF. The CDR3 DNA reads TGTGCCAGCGGGTCAAGCGGGACAGAGACCCAGTACTTC.

J is TRBJ1-3 and V is TRBV14; D perhaps matches TRBD1 (6 bases). Trimming took 5 bases from V and 0 from J, leaving 23 bases between them. The CDR3 has 19 amino acids. Germline CDR1 and CDR2: SGHDN and FVKESK. DNA for the CDR3: TGTGCCAGCAGCTACACAGGGCCAGTTTTTTCCAACTCTGGAAACACCATATATTTT. Translation: CASSYTGPVFSNSGNTIYF.

This chain uses TRBV29-1 with TRBJ1-1, with D maybe TRBD1 (6 bases). Germline CDR1 and CDR2: SQVTM and ANQGSEA. V was pared by 7 bases and J by 3 bases, with 24 bases between. This CDR3 has 16 residues. The CDR3: CSATTPRTVGDTEAFF. The CDR3 DNA follows: TGCAGCGCCACCACCCCGCGGACAGTGGGGGACACTGAAGCTTTCTTT.

The chain combines TRBV7-9 with TRBJ2-1; TRBD2 might be the D (5 bases). Per the germline V gene, CDR1 is SEHNR and CDR2 is FQNEAQ (reference sequence). The CDR3 sequence is 14 residues long. Trimming took 5 bases from V and 9 from J, leaving 17 bases between them. The CDR3 bases are TGTGCCAGCAGCACGTATAAGGTGAGCGGTGAGCAGTTCTTC. Protein product: CASSTYKVSGEQFF.

About this clone: Other DNA variants within this sample encode the same CDR3. V usage is TRBV28 and J usage is TRBJ1-5, with D maybe TRBD1 (5 bases). Germline-derived CDR1 and CDR2 are MDHEN and SYDVKM. The CDR3 runs to 15 residues. Trimming pared 2 bases from V and 2 bases from J, leaving 10 bases between. The CDR3 protein is CASSLGREGNQPQHF. CDR3 sequence (DNA): TGTGCCAGCAGTTTAGGCAGGGAGGGCAATCAGCCCCAGCATTTT.